This T cell receptor (beta chain) was recovered during a study of regulatory T cells in long-lasting Graves disease. Whole-study results and caveats: Segments TRBV28, TRBJ1-2 and TRBJ2-5 showed preferential usage in persistent disease. TCR diversity was lower in persistent Graves' patients than in newly diagnosed ones.

The CDR3 totals 17 residues. Trimming removed 4 bases from V and 0 bases from J; junction bases left unmatched: 7. Germline V CDR1 and CDR2: SGHTA, FQGTGA. As for this clonotype: What it recognizes is unknown.

The time point here: newly diagnosed GD, antithyroid drugs for less than 3 months. PBMC-extracted RNA yielded the TCR library. For TCR beta, libraries came from iRepertoire HTBI primers and Arm-PCR of CDR3 regions. Via MiXCR, TCRdb re-called the multiplex PCR reads, giving one row per CDR3 protein. The sample lists over 400,000 distinct CDR3 sequences, approximately 14% occurring once. A further study also used this sample, focusing on T cells in Graves' hyperthyroidism and ophthalmopathy. That paper adds: On the basis of clinical symptoms, serum thyroxine and TRAb, thyroid ultrasound and orbital computed tomography, diagnoses were made. Researchers ran a first-round RT-PCR on the TCR CDR3 using the HTBI primer set.

This TCR was recovered from a woman aged 45 to 65 with Graves disease. The sample was peripheral blood mononuclear cells (PBMCs), taken at new diagnosis, from a patient treated with antithyroid drugs. The chain combines TRBV7-3 with TRBJ1-5; 9 bases match TRBD1. The CDR3 protein is CASSSGQGPYSNQPQHF. CDR3 DNA sequence: TGTGCCAGCAGCTCGGGACAGGGACCCTATAGCAATCAGCCCCAGCATTTT.